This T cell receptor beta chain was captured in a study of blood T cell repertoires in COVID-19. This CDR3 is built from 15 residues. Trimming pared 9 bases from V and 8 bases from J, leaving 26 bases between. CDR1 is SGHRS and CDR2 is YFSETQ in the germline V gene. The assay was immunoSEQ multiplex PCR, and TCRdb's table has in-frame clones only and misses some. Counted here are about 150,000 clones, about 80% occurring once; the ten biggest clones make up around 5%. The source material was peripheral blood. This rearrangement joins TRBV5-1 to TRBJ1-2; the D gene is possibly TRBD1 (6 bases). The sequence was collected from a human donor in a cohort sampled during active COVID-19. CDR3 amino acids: CATRPQAGSTGGYTF. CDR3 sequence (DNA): TGCGCCACCCGACCCCAAGCAGGGTCCACAGGGGGCTACACCTTC.